These 11 T cell receptor beta chains originate from one sample sequenced in a study of human T cells and chemical hapten exposure. TCRdb analysed the RACE reads with MiXCR anew, one entry per CDR3 protein. Counted here are tens of thousands of distinct CDR3 sequences, nearly 10% occurring once; the ten biggest clones make up around 3.6%. The time point is: pre-sensitization, week 0. Treatment here: therapeutic diphenylcyclopropenone sensitization with weekly scalp DPC. The sequencing here drew on whole blood, taken in connection with sensitization to the hapten diphenylcyclopropenone (DPC). The receptors derive from a woman aged 40-49 years with alopecia areata. Some clones in this sample may be carry-over from other donors' samples.

The chain recombines TRBV11-2 with TRBJ2-3; D is ambiguous. This CDR3 region has 16 residues. CDR1 and CDR2 from the germline V gene are SGHAT and FQNNGV. Trimming removed 5 bases from V and 4 bases from J, with 19 bases in between. CDR3 in amino acids: CASSPSPGVPADTQYF. The CDR3 region has the DNA TGTGCCAGCAGCCCCTCCCCTGGAGTCCCTGCAGATACGCAGTATTTT.

This clonotype came up many times. The chain has TRBV7-2 and TRBJ1-1; D is unresolved. This CDR3 has 13 residues. The germline V gene encodes CDR1 SGHTA and CDR2 FQGNSA. The V end was cut by 0 bases, the J end by 8 bases, with 10 bases between. DNA of the CDR3: TGTGCCAGCAGCTTAGCGACCTACCACGAAGCTTTCTTT. This sequence encodes CASSLATYHEAFF.

With regard to this clonotype: At one end the junction does not follow the germline gene, possibly because of a read error. The chain links TRBV20-1 to TRBJ1-6; the D is unclear. Germline CDR1 is DFQATT and CDR2 is SNEGSKA (reference sequence). The CDR3 is 11 residues long. CDR3 DNA: TGCAGGGCTAATAATAATTCACCCCTCCACTTT. It encodes CRANNNSPLHF.

This clonotype was found a few times. The chain joins TRBV14 to TRBJ2-1; 11 bases match TRBD1. V trimming: 1 base; J trimming: 2 bases; junction bases outside the gene matches: 1. In germline, CDR1 is SGHDN, CDR2 FVKESK. This CDR3 has 16 amino acids. In DNA form, the CDR3 reads TGTGCCAGCAGCCAAGGGACAGGGGGCCCCTACAATGAGCAGTTCTTC. Its protein is CASSQGTGGPYNEQFF.

The chain recombines TRBV4-3 with TRBJ2-3, with 7 bases aligning to TRBD1. The V gene's germline CDR1 is LGHNA and CDR2 YSLEER. CDR3 size: 16 residues. V trimming: 0 bases; J trimming: 5 bases; junction bases outside the gene matches: 8. The CDR3 nucleotides read TGCGCCAGCAGCCAAGATCACGAGGGGGCAGGAGATACGCAGTATTTT. This codes for CASSQDHEGAGDTQYF.

This clonotype was detected many times. CDR3 residues: CASSLTGTSGYEQYF. The CDR3 DNA reads TGTGCCAGCAGTTTAACCGGGACTAGCGGCTACGAGCAGTACTTC. This sequence joins TRBV6-5 and TRBJ2-7; 11 bases fit TRBD2. J was trimmed by 3 bases and V by 4 bases; bases with no gene match: 5. CDR3 length: 15 residues. Germline assignment: CDR1 MNHEY and CDR2 SVGAGI.

The chain recombines TRBV11-2 with TRBJ2-5, with a tentative D call TRBD2 (6 bases). The CDR3 totals 15 residues. V lost 3 bases and J lost 2, with 13 bases in between. Germline V CDR1 and CDR2: SGHAT, FQNNGV. The CDR3 loop reads CASSFGGREQETQYF. The CDR3 coding sequence is TGTGCCAGCAGCTTCGGGGGTAGGGAACAAGAGACCCAGTACTTC.

V and J are TRBV7-2 and TRBJ2-7; D unclear. CDR3 size: 16 residues. Germline assignment: CDR1 SGHTA and CDR2 FQGNSA. Trimming took off 2 bases at V and 1 base at J, with 15 bases between the two ends. The DNA for the CDR3 is TGTGCCAGCAGCTTAATGGGTCCTATGACATCCTACGAGCAGTACTTC. Translated: CASSLMGPMTSYEQYF.

This clonotype was detected many times. At one end the junction does not follow the germline gene, possibly because of a read error. The chain employs TRBV11-2 and TRBJ2-7; D perhaps matches TRBD1 (5 bases). Germline assignment: CDR1 SGHAT and CDR2 FQNNGV. The CDR3 has 13 amino acids. CDR3 amino acids: CASSLARTSKADF. DNA of the CDR3: TGTGCCAGCAGCTTAGCGAGGACAAGTAAGGCCGACTTC.

This clonotype was observed at least ten times. This chain joins TRBV28 and TRBJ1-5; D perhaps matches TRBD1 (6 bases). Trimming removed 8 bases from V and 6 bases from J, with 20 bases in between. The CDR3 contains 15 residues. Germline loops: CDR1 MDHEN, CDR2 SYDVKM. The CDR3, as DNA: TGTGCCAGCGTGGGGGCGTCGGGACTGAGTCAGCCCCAGCATTTT. Its translation is CASVGASGLSQPQHF.

This clonotype was observed at least ten times. The J gene is TRBJ1-1, the V gene TRBV12-3 or TRBV12-4, with TRBD1 matching over 8 bases. Trimming at V came to 5 bases and at J to 0 bases, leaving 5 bases not matched to a gene. The CDR3 extends over 15 amino acids. The CDR3 spells CASSPGGSMNTEAFF. CDR3 nucleotides: TGTGCCAGCAGTCCAGGGGGCAGCATGAACACTGAAGCTTTCTTT.